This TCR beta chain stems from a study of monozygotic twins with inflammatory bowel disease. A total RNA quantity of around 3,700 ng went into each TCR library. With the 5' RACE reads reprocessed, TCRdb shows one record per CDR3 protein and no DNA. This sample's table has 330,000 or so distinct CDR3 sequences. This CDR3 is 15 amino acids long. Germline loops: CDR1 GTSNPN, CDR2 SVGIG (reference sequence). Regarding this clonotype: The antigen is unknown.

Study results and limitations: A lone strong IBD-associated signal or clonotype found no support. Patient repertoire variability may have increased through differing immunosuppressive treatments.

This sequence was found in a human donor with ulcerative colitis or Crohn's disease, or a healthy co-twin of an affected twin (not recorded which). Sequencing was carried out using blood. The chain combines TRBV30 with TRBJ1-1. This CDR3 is CAWRGFFLMNTEAFF.